These T cell receptor beta chains were read from a single sample in a study of blood T cell repertoires in COVID-19. Sequenced by immunoSEQ multiplex PCR; TCRdb stores in-frame clones only, minus some. The table has 140,000 to 150,000 clones, approximately 85% seen once; the top ten hold 3% to 3.5%. The sample was PBMCs or T cells enriched from blood (not recorded which). Receptors were obtained from a woman aged 45-59 years with acute COVID-19. CDR3s include the opening cysteine and the closing phenylalanine or tryptophan. D genes are given only for firm matches. Size is omitted from some rows. Given values are once, few, many or a class for expanded clones.

J	V	D	size	DNA	CDR3
TRBJ2-2	TRBV9	TRBD1	.	TGTGCCAGCAGCGGCTACAGGGGCGGCACCGGGGAGCTGTTTTTT	CASSGYRGGTGELFF
TRBJ2-7	TRBV5-4	TRBD1	.	TGTGCCAGCAGCGAACGGACAGGGACCTTCTACGAGCAGTACTTC	CASSERTGTFYEQYF
TRBJ1-1	TRBV2	TRBD1	once	TGTGCCAGCAGAGGACAGGGGGGGACTAACACTGAAGCTTTCTTT	CASRGQGGTNTEAFF
TRBJ2-3	TRBV28	.	.	TGTGCCAGCATCCAGCCGGGAGCCACAGATACGCAGTATTTT	CASIQPGATDTQYF
TRBJ2-1	TRBV9	TRBD2	.	TGTGCCAGCAGCGTAGACCAAGGGACTAGCGGGAGACAAGGCGATGAGCAGTTCTTC	CASSVDQGTSGRQGDEQFF
TRBJ1-2	TRBV5-3	TRBD1	.	TGTGCCAGAAGCTTAACGACAGGGGAAGCGTGTGGCTACACCTTC	CARSLTTGEACGYTF
TRBJ2-3	TRBV5-4	.	once	TGTGCCAGCAGCCCCGGGACTAGCACAGATACGCAGTATTTT	CASSPGTSTDTQYF
TRBJ2-6	TRBV19	.	.	TGTGCCAGTAGTATAATGGGGGGGACAGGGGCCAACGTCCTGACTTTC	CASSIMGGTGANVLTF
TRBJ2-1	TRBV19	TRBD2	.	TGTGCCAGTAGTACTCTAGCGGGAGGGGGCAATGAGCAGTTCTTC	CASSTLAGGGNEQFF
TRBJ1-4	TRBV5-1	TRBD1	.	TGCGCCAGCAGCATCGGACAGGGGAAAACTAATGAAAAACTGTTTTTT	CASSIGQGKTNEKLFF
TRBJ1-1	TRBV12-3/TRBV12-4	.	.	TGTGCCAGCAGGCAGGGTCGACGCACTGAAGCTTTCTTT	CASRQGRRTEAFF
TRBJ1-5	TRBV11-2	.	.	TGTGCCAGCAGCTTATCCCTAAAGGACAGCCACCAGCATTTT	CASSLSLKDSHQHF
TRBJ2-5	TRBV18	.	.	TGTGCCAGCTCACCGGCCCAAGAGACCCAGTACTTC	CASSPAQETQYF
TRBJ1-1	TRBV11-3	.	.	TGTGCCAGCAGCGCACAGGGCCCATTCACTGAAGCTTTCTTT	CASSAQGPFTEAFF
TRBJ1-5	TRBV6-1	TRBD1	.	TGTGCCAGCAGAGAAGGGGGCGGCAATCAGCCCCAGCATTTT	CASREGGGNQPQHF
TRBJ1-2	TRBV11-3	.	.	TGTGCCAGCAGCCCCCGAGAGACAAACCCAGATGGCTACACCTTC	CASSPRETNPDGYTF
TRBJ1-2	TRBV19	TRBD1	.	TGTGCCAGTAGTACAGAGACAGGGGCCACGCTTGGGGGCTACACCTTC	CASSTETGATLGGYTF
TRBJ1-2	TRBV19	TRBD1	.	TGTGCCAGTAGTCTCCAACCGACAGGGACCTATAACTATGGCTGCACCTTC	CASSLQPTGTYNYGCTF
TRBJ2-7	TRBV19	TRBD1	.	TGTGCCAGTAGCTCCGGCCTGGGACAGGACGAGCAGTACTTC	CASSSGLGQDEQYF
TRBJ2-5	TRBV4-2	TRBD2	.	TGTGCCAGCAGCCAAGGTCACGGGGGGCAAGAGACCCAGTACTTC	CASSQGHGGQETQYF
TRBJ2-2	TRBV10-1	.	.	TGCGCCAGCAGTGAGGGGCAAGGCACCGGGGAGCTGTTTTTT	CASSEGQGTGELFF
TRBJ2-5	TRBV7-2	.	.	TGTGCCAGCAGACGATCCTCAGGGGAGACCCAGTACTTC	CASRRSSGETQYF
TRBJ1-1	TRBV9	.	once	TGTGCCAGCAGCGTAGGAGGAGCTGGGAACACTGAAGCTTTCTTT	CASSVGGAGNTEAFF
TRBJ1-1	TRBV9	TRBD1	.	TGTGCCAGCAGCGTCGACAGGGGGAGCACTGAAGCTTTCTTT	CASSVDRGSTEAFF
TRBJ1-1	TRBV7-8	.	.	TGTGCCAGCAGCCCCGCGGGCAGGGAAGCTTTCTTT	CASSPAGREAFF
TRBJ2-1	TRBV29-1	.	.	TGCAGCGTTGAAGGTGACTATCTCCCCAATGAGCAGTTCTTC	CSVEGDYLPNEQFF
TRBJ2-1	TRBV4-1	TRBD1	.	TGCGCCAGCAGCCAAGTCTTTAGGACAGGGACTGAGCAGTTCTTC	CASSQVFRTGTEQFF
TRBJ1-6	TRBV4-2	.	.	TGTGCCAGCAGCCAAGTCCAGCAGGGGAATTCACCCCTCCACTTT	CASSQVQQGNSPLHF
TRBJ1-1	TRBV6-5	.	.	TGTGCCAGCAGGAATACAGGGAGCACTGAAGCTTTCTTT	CASRNTGSTEAFF
TRBJ2-5	TRBV9	TRBD2	.	TGTGCCAGCAGCGTAGCGGGAGGTGGGCAGACCCAGTACTTC	CASSVAGGGQTQYF
TRBJ2-3	TRBV5-1	.	few	TGCGCCAGCACCTTCGGGTTACAGGGTACGGATACGCAGTATTTT	CASTFGLQGTDTQYF
TRBJ1-6	TRBV9	.	.	TGTGCCAGCAGCGTAAGCCCGACCGCGGACAGAAGGTTGAGCTCCTATAATTCACCCCTCCACTTT	CASSVSPTADRRLSSYNSPLHF
TRBJ1-2	TRBV27	TRBD1	.	TGTGCCAGCAGCCCAGGGGGTGGGAACTATGGCTACACCTTC	CASSPGGGNYGYTF
TRBJ1-1	TRBV19	TRBD1	.	TGTGCCAGTAGTTTCCAGGGGGTTTACACTGAAGCTTTCTTT	CASSFQGVYTEAFF